The 16 T cell receptor beta chains reported below all come from one sample, sequenced in a study of blood T cell repertoires in COVID-19. Sequenced by immunoSEQ multiplex PCR; TCRdb stores in-frame clones only, minus some. The top ten clones hold around 1.5% of a sample with about 250,000 clones, approximately 86% of them seen once. Material for sequencing was peripheral blood. Source of these receptors: a woman aged 55-70 years who had recovered from COVID-19.

The V and J genes are TRBV7-9 and TRBJ2-7, with D tentatively TRBD2 (5 bases). The germline V gene encodes CDR1 SEHNR and CDR2 FQNEAQ (reference sequence). V was clipped by 0 bases and J by 2 bases, with 8 bases between them. This CDR3 region has 14 residues. The chain's CDR3 is CASSLAQRTYEQYF. In DNA form, the CDR3 reads TGTGCCAGCAGCTTAGCACAGCGGACCTACGAGCAGTACTTC.

This chain links TRBV9 with TRBJ2-1; TRBD2 agrees at 8 bases. This CDR3 is built from 14 residues. Germline CDR1 reads SGDLS; CDR2 reads YYNGEE. Trimming removed 2 bases from V and 7 bases from J; junction bases left unmatched: 5. In DNA form, the CDR3 reads TGTGCCAGCAGCGTTAGCGGGGTAGGTAATGAGCAGTTCTTC. This codes for CASSVSGVGNEQFF.

This clone showed up just once. This rearrangement joins TRBV6-5 to TRBJ2-5; D is perhaps TRBD2 (6 bases). The CDR3 has 13 residues. Per germline, CDR1 MNHEY and CDR2 SVGAGI. The V gene lost 7 bases and the J gene lost 5 bases, with 14 bases spanning the gap. As DNA, the CDR3 is TGTGCCAGCACCCCGGGGGTCTGGGAGACCCAGTACTTC. Protein sequence: CASTPGVWETQYF.

Note on this clone: The same CDR3 is also encoded by other DNA sequences in this sample. The gene calls are TRBV5-1 and TRBJ2-7; D not certain. Per germline, CDR1 SGHRS and CDR2 YFSETQ. The CDR3 loop spans 13 amino acids. V shed 0 bases and J shed 3 bases, with 7 bases lying between them. The CDR3 loop is CASSLGQIYEQYF. In DNA form, the CDR3 reads TGCGCCAGCAGCTTGGGGCAGATCTACGAGCAGTACTTC.

The chain employs TRBV6-2 or TRBV6-3 and TRBJ1-5; 9 bases line up with TRBD1. V lost 6 bases and J lost 1; bases outside the gene matches: 10. Germline loops: CDR1 MNHEY, CDR2 SVGEGT. The CDR3 is 17 residues long. In nucleotides, the CDR3 is TGTGCCAGCAGCTCTATACCACAGGGGGCAAGCAATCAGCCCCAGCATTTT. Its translation: CASSSIPQGASNQPQHF.

The genes are TRBV27 and TRBJ2-5; a possible D gene is TRBD1 (6 bases). The CDR3 is 16 residues long. Germline loops: CDR1 MNHEY, CDR2 SMNVEV (reference sequence). The germline V and J ends were trimmed by 3 bases and 5 bases, with 19 bases remaining between them. The CDR3 DNA follows: TGTGCCAGCAGTTTGTTTTACAGGGCGACGGCCGAGACCCAGTACTTC. Its translation is CASSLFYRATAETQYF.

This chain links TRBV6-5 with TRBJ2-2; D may be TRBD1 (6 bases). Germline V lookup: CDR1 MNHEY, CDR2 SVGAGI. CDR3 length: 15 amino acids. V was shortened by 6 bases and J by 3 bases, with 14 bases between the two germline ends. The CDR3 DNA reads TGTGCCAGCAGAACCGGGACACTTTACACCGGGGAGCTGTTTTTT. This translates into CASRTGTLYTGELFF.

This clone showed up just once. The chain is built from TRBV28 and TRBJ2-5, with D possibly matching TRBD1 (5 bases). The germline gives CDR1 MDHEN, CDR2 SYDVKM. V lost 5 bases and J 1 base, leaving 8 bases between the germline ends. The CDR3 is 13 amino acids. CDR3 sequence: CASSVRAQETQYF. The CDR3 DNA follows: TGTGCCAGCAGTGTCAGGGCCCAAGAGACCCAGTACTTC.

The rearrangement uses TRBV19 and TRBJ2-3, with 9 bases that match TRBD2. The CDR3 consists of 16 residues. Germline CDR1 reads LNHDA; CDR2 reads SQIVND (reference sequence). J gave up 5 bases and V 1 base, and 7 bases lay outside the gene matches. This CDR3 is CASSIGGGDRIDTQYF. The CDR3 DNA reads as TGTGCCAGTAGTATAGGCGGGGGGGATCGTATAGATACGCAGTATTTT.

The chain combines TRBV27 with TRBJ1-2, with D possibly being TRBD1 (6 bases). Between the trimmed V and J ends, which lost 6 bases and 7 bases, there was a span of 18 bases. The CDR3 runs 14 residues. Germline V gene data show CDR1 as MNHEY and CDR2 as SMNVEV (reference sequence). DNA of the CDR3: TGTGCCAGCAGCGGGCAGGGGTTTATAGGTGGCTACACCTTC. Its translation: CASSGQGFIGGYTF.

The chain couples TRBV10-2 to TRBJ2-2; 13 bases map to TRBD2. The CDR3 sequence is 23 residues long. V was pared by 2 bases and J by 0 bases, with 18 bases of the junction left unmatched. CDR1 is WSHSY, CDR2 SAAADI, per germline. DNA for the CDR3: TGCGCCAGCAGTGAGCCCGTTCTGGCCCCGGGACTAGCGGGGCTAACGAACACCGGGGAGCTGTTTTTT. This codes for CASSEPVLAPGLAGLTNTGELFF.

The chain employs TRBV7-9 and TRBJ2-6; no reliable D call. This CDR3 region has 17 residues. Germline CDR1 SEHNR, CDR2 FQNEAQ (reference sequence). Trimming took 2 bases from V and 0 from J, leaving 11 bases between them. The CDR3 coding sequence is TGTGCCAGCAGCTTACCTCAGGCCTTCTCTGGGGCCAACGTCCTGACTTTC. Translated, it gives CASSLPQAFSGANVLTF. The whole variable domain, remainder taken from reference TRBV7-9 and TRBJ2-6, is DTGVSQNPRHKITKRGQNVTFRCDPISEHNRLYWYRQTLGQGPEFLTYFQNEAQLEKSRLLSDRFSAERPKGSFSTLEIQRTEQGDSAMYLCASSLPQAFSGANVLTFGAGSRLTVL.

The rearrangement links TRBV28 to TRBJ2-7, with D unclear. The CDR3 is made up of 11 amino acids. V lost 8 bases and J 2 bases, leaving 7 bases between the germline ends. The germline V gene encodes CDR1 MDHEN and CDR2 SYDVKM. CDR3 in amino acids: CASVRAYEQYF. In DNA form, the CDR3 reads TGTGCCAGCGTTCGGGCCTACGAGCAGTACTTC.

As for this clone: One end of the junction does not line up with germline, which may come from a read error. V gene TRBV7-8 combines with J gene TRBJ2-7; 9 bases are shared with TRBD1. The CDR3 is 10 residues long. Germline lookup yields CDR1 SGHVS and CDR2 FQNEAQ. The CDR3, as DNA: TGTGCCAGCAGCGGACAGGGGAAGCACTTC. Amino acids: CASSGQGKHF. Full variable domain (rest looked up from reference TRBV7-8 and TRBJ2-7): GAGVSQSPRYKVAKRGQDVALRCDPISGHVSLFWYQQALGQGPEFLTYFQNEAQLDKSGLPSDRFFAERPEGSVSTLKIQRTQQEDSAVYLCASSGQGKHFGPGTRLTVT.

The CDR3 sequence: CASSDPSGEYEQYF. The CDR3 DNA reads as TGTGCCAGCAGTGACCCTTCAGGCGAATACGAGCAGTACTTC. This chain links TRBV6-1 with TRBJ2-7; D uncertain. The CDR3 length is 14 residues. The ends were cut back, 3 bases at V and 4 bases at J, with 13 bases in the middle. CDR1 is MNHNS, CDR2 SASEGT, per germline.

This clone came up once. This chain uses TRBV27 with TRBJ1-6; TRBD1 is a possible D gene (5 bases). The CDR3 runs 16 residues. Trimming took 3 bases from V and 6 from J, leaving 15 bases between them. The V gene's germline CDR1 is MNHEY and CDR2 SMNVEV (reference sequence). CDR3 sequence: CASSFGGGRINSPLHF. The CDR3, as DNA: TGTGCCAGCAGTTTCGGTGGGGGGAGGATTAATTCACCCCTCCACTTT.